Reported below is one T cell receptor (beta chain). Its specificity is unknown. The germline V and J ends were trimmed by 0 bases and 6 bases, with 11 bases remaining between them. This CDR3 has 14 amino acids. Per the germline V gene, CDR1 is ENHRY and CDR2 is SYGVKD. The assay was immunoSEQ multiplex PCR, and TCRdb's table has in-frame clones only and misses some. This sample yields 90,000 to 120,000 clones, of which 70% to 90% are seen a single time; around 6.7% belongs to the top ten. This specimen comes from a study of T cell responses to AZD1222 COVID-19 vaccine. At the level of the study: Samples with a second dose at about 4 or about 12 weeks were pooled together.

Overall study results and limits: Repertoire collection took place solely once the T cell response had peaked. In a largely white British group with more females than males, clonal diversity was possibly underestimated.

The source is an adult in good health. Here the sequenced sample was peripheral blood, taken on day 0 of AZD1222 vaccination. The chain combines TRBV10-3 with TRBJ1-1; D is unresolved. As DNA, the CDR3 is TGTGCCATCAGTGAGTCGAGACCGGGCGCTGAAGCTTTCTTT. Its translation: CAISESRPGAEAFF.